Presented here are 5 T cell receptor beta chains from one specimen sequenced in a study of blood T cell repertoires in COVID-19. Assay used: immunoSEQ multiplex PCR; TCRdb lists only in-frame clones, some missing. The sample has about 120,000 clones, over 75% seen once; the top ten hold approximately 4.5%. The sequenced sample consisted of peripheral blood. These receptor sequences come from a woman in her 70s with acute or convalescent COVID-19.

CDR3 nucleotides: TGTGCCTGGCAACGTCTAGCGGGGGGGGACAATGAGCAGTTCTTC. This encodes CAWQRLAGGDNEQFF. The chain combines TRBV30 with TRBJ2-1, with 12 bases aligning to TRBD2. The ends lost 5 bases at V and 5 bases at J; junction bases unmatched: 7. CDR3 length equals 15 residues. Per the germline V gene, CDR1 is GTSNPN and CDR2 is SVGIG (reference sequence).

The rearrangement links TRBV19 to TRBJ1-1; TRBD1 is a possible D gene (5 bases). The CDR3 is made up of 17 amino acids. Deletions cut 5 bases from V and 0 bases from J, with 19 bases between. Germline CDR1 and CDR2: LNHDA and SQIVND (reference sequence). The CDR3 nucleotides are TGTGCCAGTAGTCCAGGGTTTCTCGGCGCTATGAACACTGAAGCTTTCTTT. It codes for CASSPGFLGAMNTEAFF. Based on the CDR3 plus reference TRBV19 and TRBJ1-1, the full variable domain is DGGITQSPKYLFRKEGQNVTLSCEQNLNHDAMYWYRQDPGQGLRLIYYSQIVNDFQKGDIAEGYSVSREKKESFPLTVTSAQKNPTAFYLCASSPGFLGAMNTEAFFGQGTRLTVV.

The V gene is TRBV7-2, the J gene TRBJ1-2; the match to TRBD1 covers 9 bases. Germline V gene sequence: CDR1 SGHTA, CDR2 FQGNSA. This CDR3 is built from 14 residues. V shed 5 bases and J 5 bases; nucleotides not matched to a gene: 6. The CDR3 loop is CASSQDRGRYGYTF. DNA of the CDR3: TGTGCCAGCAGCCAGGACAGGGGACGTTATGGCTACACCTTC.

This clone occurred a few times. Other DNA sequences in this specimen translate into the identical CDR3. The chain recombines TRBV6-1 with TRBJ1-3; D not resolved. The germline gives CDR1 MNHNS, CDR2 SASEGT. Trimming shortened V by 3 bases and J by 0 bases, and 6 bases separated the two germline ends. CDR3 size: 14 residues. The CDR3 region is CASSEAGSGNTIYF. CDR3 DNA: TGTGCCAGCAGTGAGGCAGGCTCTGGAAACACCATATATTTT.

The chain has TRBV19 and TRBJ1-4; 8 bases agree with TRBD1. Germline-derived CDR1 and CDR2 are LNHDA and SQIVND (reference sequence). There are 15 residues in the CDR3. Trimming at V came to 2 bases and at J to 4 bases, leaving 3 bases not matched to a gene. Written as DNA, the CDR3 is TGTGCCAGTAGTATACGGACAGGGAATAATGAAAAACTGTTTTTT. This sequence encodes CASSIRTGNNEKLFF. The full variable domain, completed using reference TRBV19 and TRBJ1-4, is DGGITQSPKYLFRKEGQNVTLSCEQNLNHDAMYWYRQDPGQGLRLIYYSQIVNDFQKGDIAEGYSVSREKKESFPLTVTSAQKNPTAFYLCASSIRTGNNEKLFFGSGTQLSVL.